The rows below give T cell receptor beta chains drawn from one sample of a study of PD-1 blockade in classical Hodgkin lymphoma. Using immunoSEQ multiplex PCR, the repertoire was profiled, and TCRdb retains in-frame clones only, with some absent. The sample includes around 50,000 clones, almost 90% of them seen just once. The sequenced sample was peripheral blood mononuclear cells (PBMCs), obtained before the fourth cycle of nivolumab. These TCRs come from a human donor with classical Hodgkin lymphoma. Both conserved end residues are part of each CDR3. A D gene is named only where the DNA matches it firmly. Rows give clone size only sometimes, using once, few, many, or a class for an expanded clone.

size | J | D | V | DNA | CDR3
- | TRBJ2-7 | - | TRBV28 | TGTGCCAGCAGTTGGGACTCATACGGGGGCACCTACGAGCAGTACTTC | CASSWDSYGGTYEQYF
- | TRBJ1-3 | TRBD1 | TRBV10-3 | TGTGCCACCCTATACGGACAGGGGGACGGAAACACCATATATTTT | CATLYGQGDGNTIYF
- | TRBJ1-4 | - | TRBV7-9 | TGTGCCAGCAGCCGCTGGGTACCACAGTTAACTAATGAAAAACTGTTTTTT | CASSRWVPQLTNEKLFF
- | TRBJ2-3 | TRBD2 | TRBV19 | TGTGCCAGTAGTAAAGTGGTTAGCGGGAGTTTAAGGGCAGATACGCAGTATTTT | CASSKVVSGSLRADTQYF
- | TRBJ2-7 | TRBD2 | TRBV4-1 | TGCGCCAGCAGCCCGACTAGCGGGAGGGAAAACGAGCAGTACTTC | CASSPTSGRENEQYF
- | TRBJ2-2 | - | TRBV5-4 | TGTGCCGCAGGGACGAACACCGGGGAGCTGTTTTTT | CAAGTNTGELFF
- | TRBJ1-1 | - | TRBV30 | TGTGCCTGGAGGTTGGGTTCGAACACTGAAGCTTTCTTT | CAWRLGSNTEAFF
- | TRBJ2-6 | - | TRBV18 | TGTGCCAGCTCACCTCGCCCTCCAGGGGCGCCCTCGAGCTCTGGGGCCAACGTCCTGACTTTC | CASSPRPPGAPSSSGANVLTF
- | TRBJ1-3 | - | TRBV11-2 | TGTGCCAGCAGCAAATCCGGGAGTGGAAACACCATATATTTT | CASSKSGSGNTIYF
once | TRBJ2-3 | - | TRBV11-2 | TGTGCCAGCAGCCGAGCGCATACAGATACGCAGTATTTT | CASSRAHTDTQYF
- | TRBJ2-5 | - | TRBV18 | TGTGCCAGCTCACCATTGGAGACTCCAGGGACCCAGTACTTC | CASSPLETPGTQYF
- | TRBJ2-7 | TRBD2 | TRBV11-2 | TGTGCCAGCAGCTCCAAAGCGGGAGGGTGGGAGCAGTACTTC | CASSSKAGGWEQYF
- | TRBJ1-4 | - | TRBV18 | TGTGCCAGCTCACAGCGACACAGCAGTGGGGAGAATGAAAAACTGTTTTTT | CASSQRHSSGENEKLFF
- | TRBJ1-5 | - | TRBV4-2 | TGTGCCAGCAGCCAAGGACGAGATCAGCCCCAGCATTTT | CASSQGRDQPQHF
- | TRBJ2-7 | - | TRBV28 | TGTGCCAGCAGGACAGGACTGCCTCCCTACGAGCAGTACTTC | CASRTGLPPYEQYF
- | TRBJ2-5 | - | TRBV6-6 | TGTGCCAGCGTCCCCTCTCAGAGGGGGGAGACCCAGTACTTC | CASVPSQRGETQYF
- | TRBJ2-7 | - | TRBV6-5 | TGTGCCAGCAGGCGATCAAGTGTGGCCGGGAACGAGCAGTACTTC | CASRRSSVAGNEQYF
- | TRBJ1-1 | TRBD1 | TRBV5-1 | TGCGCCAGCAGCGGGGGACAGGTGAACACTGAAGCTTTCTTT | CASSGGQVNTEAFF
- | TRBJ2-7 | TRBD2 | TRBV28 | TGTGCCAGCAGTTTAAAAAGTATGAGGGGAGGGGACTACGAGCAGTACTTC | CASSLKSMRGGDYEQYF
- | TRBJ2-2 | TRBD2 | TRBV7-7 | TGTGCTAGCAGCTCCAGACTAGCAGGATACGCGAACACCGGGGAGCTGTTTTTT | CASSSRLAGYANTGELFF
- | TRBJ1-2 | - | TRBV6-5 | TGTGCCAGCAGTATCGGCAGACCTCGAGAGGGCTACACCTTC | CASSIGRPREGYTF
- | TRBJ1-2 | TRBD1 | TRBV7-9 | TGTGCCAGCAGGAAAACAGGGGGAAATGGCTACACCTTC | CASRKTGGNGYTF
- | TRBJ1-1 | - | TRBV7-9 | TGTGCCAGCAGCGTCCTCGGGGGGCTCGCGGCTGAAGCTTTCTTT | CASSVLGGLAAEAFF
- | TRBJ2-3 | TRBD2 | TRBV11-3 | TGTGCCAGCAGCCCGATGCGGGAGGGCACAGATACGCAGTATTTT | CASSPMREGTDTQYF
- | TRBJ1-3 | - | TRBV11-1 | TGTGCCAGCAGCTTCGACTCTGGAAACACCATATATTTT | CASSFDSGNTIYF
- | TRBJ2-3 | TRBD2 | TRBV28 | TGTGCCAGCAGTCCCCTCGCGGGAGGAGAGCCAGATACGCAGTATTTT | CASSPLAGGEPDTQYF
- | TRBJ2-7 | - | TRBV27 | TGTGCCAGCAGTCTAAATAGCTACGAGCAGTACTTC | CASSLNSYEQYF
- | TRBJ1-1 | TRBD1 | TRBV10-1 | TGCGCCAGCAGTGAGAACAGGGGCACTGAAGCTTTCTTT | CASSENRGTEAFF
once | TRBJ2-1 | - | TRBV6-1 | TGTGCCAGCAGTGGGGAGCGGATAGAGCAGTTCTTC | CASSGERIEQFF
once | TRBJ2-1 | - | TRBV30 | TGTGCCTGGAGTCATAGCTTCAGCTCCTACAATGAGCAGTTCTTC | CAWSHSFSSYNEQFF
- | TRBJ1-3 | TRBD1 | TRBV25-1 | TGTGCCAGCAGAGGGACAGGGGCGATCGGAAACACCATATATTTT | CASRGTGAIGNTIYF
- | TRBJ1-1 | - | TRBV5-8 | TGTGCCAGCAGCTTGGCCGGGGATATCACTGAAGCTTTCTTT | CASSLAGDITEAFF
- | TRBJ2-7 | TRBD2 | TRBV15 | TGTGCCACCAGCAGAGATATTGCGGGAGGGTCCTGCGAGCAGTACTTC | CATSRDIAGGSCEQYF
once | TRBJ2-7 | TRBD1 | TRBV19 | TGTGCCAGTAGCCCGACAGGGGCCAGCTCCTACGAGCAGTACTTC | CASSPTGASSYEQYF
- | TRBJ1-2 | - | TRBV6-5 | TGTGCCAGCAGTTACTCAACCCCAGGGGCAGGCTATGGCTACACCTTC | CASSYSTPGAGYGYTF
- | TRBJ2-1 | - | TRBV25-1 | TGTGCCAGCAGTGTCCTTACCCCGGAGGCCTACAATGAGCAGTTCTTC | CASSVLTPEAYNEQFF
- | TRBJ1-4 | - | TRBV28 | TGTGCCAGCAGTTCGTTTATATCCCCCCTGGGACGGTTGGAAAAACTGTTTTTT | CASSSFISPLGRLEKLFF